These T cell receptor beta chains were read from a single sample in a study of glioma-infiltrating T cells. TCRdb recomputed calls from the multiplex PCR reads with MiXCR, one row per CDR3 protein. The table lists approximately 190,000 distinct CDR3 sequences, 32% of them singletons, with 20% in the top ten. Material: glioma tissue, nonneoplastic brain tissue, or PBMCs (not recorded which). These receptors were obtained from a human donor with low-grade glioma or glioblastoma, undergoing nonglioma brain surgery, or in good health (not recorded which). CDR3s include the opening cysteine and the closing phenylalanine or tryptophan. D genes are given only for firm matches. Size tells how often a clone was seen (once, few, many) or the class of an expanded clone, and some rows leave it out.

v_call: TRBV7-2
clone_size: many
cdr3_length: 15
j_call: TRBJ2-5
d_call: -
cdr3_nt: TGTGCCAGCAGCTTAGGGGGCAGAGGGGAAGAGACCCAGTACTTC
cdr3_aa: CASSLGGRGEETQYF

v_call: TRBV4-3
clone_size: -
cdr3_length: 15
j_call: TRBJ2-6
d_call: -
cdr3_nt: TGCGCCAGCAGCCAAGGGCAGGGGGGGGCCAACGTCCTGACTTTC
cdr3_aa: CASSQGQGGANVLTF

v_call: TRBV20-1
clone_size: -
cdr3_length: 15
j_call: TRBJ2-3
d_call: -
cdr3_nt: TGCAGTGCTAGAGGAGGGGCAGGCAGAACAGATACGCAGTATTTT
cdr3_aa: CSARGGAGRTDTQYF

v_call: TRBV29-1
clone_size: few
cdr3_length: 12
j_call: TRBJ2-5
d_call: TRBD2
cdr3_nt: TGCAGCGTAGATAGCGGGGGGGAGACCCAGTACTTC
cdr3_aa: CSVDSGGETQYF

v_call: TRBV6-5
clone_size: few
cdr3_length: 15
j_call: TRBJ2-6
d_call: -
cdr3_nt: TGTGCCAGCAGTTACTCGTACGCTGGGGCCAACGTCCTGACTTTC
cdr3_aa: CASSYSYAGANVLTF

v_call: TRBV11-2
clone_size: few
cdr3_length: 13
j_call: TRBJ2-5
d_call: -
cdr3_nt: TGTGCCAGCAGTCGGGACCTATTTTGGACCCAGTACTTC
cdr3_aa: CASSRDLFWTQYF

v_call: TRBV6-5
clone_size: many
cdr3_length: 15
j_call: TRBJ2-3
d_call: -
cdr3_nt: TGTGCCAGCAGTTACTCGGGGGGCGCGACAGATACGCAGTATTTT
cdr3_aa: CASSYSGGATDTQYF

v_call: TRBV19
clone_size: -
cdr3_length: 14
j_call: TRBJ2-3
d_call: TRBD2
cdr3_nt: TGTGCCAGTTCCGGGGCGGGAGTGACAGATACGCAGTATTTT
cdr3_aa: CASSGAGVTDTQYF

v_call: TRBV29-1
clone_size: -
cdr3_length: 12
j_call: TRBJ2-3
d_call: -
cdr3_nt: TGCAGCGAAGGGACTGCGACAGATACGCAGTATTTT
cdr3_aa: CSEGTATDTQYF

v_call: TRBV7-9
clone_size: many
cdr3_length: 17
j_call: TRBJ2-7
d_call: TRBD2
cdr3_nt: TGTGCCAGCAGCACCGGGACTAGAGGCCTCCACTCCTACGAGCAGTACTTC
cdr3_aa: CASSTGTRGLHSYEQYF

v_call: TRBV14
clone_size: many
cdr3_length: 16
j_call: TRBJ2-1
d_call: -
cdr3_nt: TGTGCCAGCAGCCCCTCCGGGACGGGGGCATACAATGAGCAGTTCTTC
cdr3_aa: CASSPSGTGAYNEQFF

v_call: TRBV27
clone_size: -
cdr3_length: 14
j_call: TRBJ2-1
d_call: TRBD2
cdr3_nt: TGTGCCAGCAGTAGGGCGGGAGGGTCCTATGAGCAGTTCTTC
cdr3_aa: CASSRAGGSYEQFF

v_call: TRBV7-2
clone_size: -
cdr3_length: 16
j_call: TRBJ1-1
d_call: -
cdr3_nt: TGTGCCAGCAGCTTAGACTTGCCAGGGCCGGGAGCTGAAGCTTTCTTT
cdr3_aa: CASSLDLPGPGAEAFF

v_call: TRBV7-9
clone_size: -
cdr3_length: 17
j_call: TRBJ2-3
d_call: -
cdr3_nt: TGTGCCAGCAGCCCCCTGACCGGAAGGAGGGAAACAGATACGCAGTATTTT
cdr3_aa: CASSPLTGRRETDTQYF

v_call: TRBV12-3/TRBV12-4
clone_size: few
cdr3_length: 14
j_call: TRBJ2-7
d_call: TRBD1
cdr3_nt: TGTGCCAGCAGGACCGCAGGGGGCTCCCACGAGCAGTACTTC
cdr3_aa: CASRTAGGSHEQYF

v_call: TRBV2
clone_size: many
cdr3_length: 12
j_call: TRBJ2-7
d_call: -
cdr3_nt: TGTGCCAGCAAGGAAGCGACCTACGAGCAGTACTTC
cdr3_aa: CASKEATYEQYF

v_call: TRBV6-1
clone_size: many
cdr3_length: 16
j_call: TRBJ1-2
d_call: -
cdr3_nt: TGTGCCGCCTCCCCAGGAACACGGCGAGGGAACTATGGCTACACCTTC
cdr3_aa: CAASPGTRRGNYGYTF

v_call: TRBV6-6
clone_size: many
cdr3_length: 15
j_call: TRBJ1-1
d_call: -
cdr3_nt: TGTGCCAGCAGTTACTGGACCGAAATGGGAACTGAAGCTTTCTTT
cdr3_aa: CASSYWTEMGTEAFF

v_call: TRBV20-1
clone_size: many
cdr3_length: 13
j_call: TRBJ2-1
d_call: TRBD2
cdr3_nt: TGCAGTGCAGGACTAGCGGGAAAGGATGAGCAGTTCTTC
cdr3_aa: CSAGLAGKDEQFF

v_call: TRBV20-1
clone_size: many
cdr3_length: 15
j_call: TRBJ1-4
d_call: -
cdr3_nt: TGCAGTGCTAGAGCATCCCGAGGCGGGGGTGAAAAACTGTTTTTT
cdr3_aa: CSARASRGGGEKLFF

v_call: TRBV4-2
clone_size: many
cdr3_length: 16
j_call: TRBJ2-3
d_call: TRBD1
cdr3_nt: TGTGCCAGCAGCCCGACCGGGACAGGGGGAACAGATACGCAGTATTTT
cdr3_aa: CASSPTGTGGTDTQYF

v_call: TRBV27
clone_size: once
cdr3_length: 13
j_call: TRBJ2-7
d_call: -
cdr3_nt: TGTGCCAGCAGCAAACAGTCTGGATACGAGCAGTACTTC
cdr3_aa: CASSKQSGYEQYF

v_call: TRBV2
clone_size: many
cdr3_length: 14
j_call: TRBJ2-6
d_call: -
cdr3_nt: TGTGCCTCAGGGGCTCCGGGAGGGGCCAACGTCCTGACTTTC
cdr3_aa: CASGAPGGANVLTF

v_call: TRBV27
clone_size: -
cdr3_length: 16
j_call: TRBJ1-3
d_call: TRBD1
cdr3_nt: TGTGCCAGCAGATCCGGGACAGGGGACTCTGGAAACACCATATATTTT
cdr3_aa: CASRSGTGDSGNTIYF

v_call: TRBV6-6
clone_size: -
cdr3_length: 13
j_call: TRBJ2-3
d_call: -
cdr3_nt: TGTGCCAGCAACACAGGGACGGAAGATACGCAGTATTTT
cdr3_aa: CASNTGTEDTQYF

v_call: TRBV25-1
clone_size: many
cdr3_length: 18
j_call: TRBJ2-5
d_call: TRBD2
cdr3_nt: TGTGCCAGCAGTGAAGAAGTGGGACTAGCGGGAGGAGAGGAGACCCAGTACTTC
cdr3_aa: CASSEEVGLAGGEETQYF

v_call: TRBV3-1
clone_size: -
cdr3_length: 17
j_call: TRBJ2-7
d_call: TRBD1
cdr3_nt: TGTGCCAGCAGCCAAGGGAGTCTAGGACAGGGCTTCAACGAGCAGTACTTC
cdr3_aa: CASSQGSLGQGFNEQYF